These 21 T cell receptor beta chains share one sample of origin, sequenced in a study of cytomegalovirus exposure and HLA in healthy donors. 13 Jbeta primers and 60 Vbeta primers were used for the PCR. Sequencing used immunoSEQ multiplex PCR; TCRdb keeps in-frame clones, though not all of them. Of roughly 200,000 clones in the sample, 70% are singletons; the top ten hold about 2.8%. Sequencing was performed on PBMCs. These receptors came from a man aged 40-50 years in good health and CMV-seropositive.

This clone was counted once. The gene calls are TRBV2 and TRBJ1-5, with D uncertain. Per the germline V gene, CDR1 is SNHLY and CDR2 is FYNNEI. V lost 7 bases to trimming and J lost 0 bases, with 10 bases between them. CDR3 length: 14 residues. The CDR3 loop is CASKRENSNQPQHF. In nucleotides, the CDR3 is TGTGCCAGCAAAAGAGAAAATAGCAATCAGCCCCAGCATTTT.

The CDR3 spells CASSFETGGYNEQFF. In DNA, the CDR3 is TGCGCCAGCAGCTTTGAGACAGGGGGCTACAATGAGCAGTTCTTC. The chain has TRBV5-1 and TRBJ2-1, with 9 bases fitting TRBD1. The CDR3 consists of 15 residues. The V gene's germline CDR1 is SGHRS and CDR2 YFSETQ. With V trimmed by 2 bases and J by 3 bases, 3 bases remained unmatched.

J is TRBJ1-1 and V is TRBV29-1; 10 nucleotides match TRBD1. The junction had 6 bases not matched to a gene; V was cut back by 4 bases and J by 7 bases. The length of the CDR3 is 13 residues. CDR1 and CDR2 (germline): SQVTM, ANQGSEA. This CDR3 reads CSVGDRGLGEAFF. The CDR3 DNA is TGCAGCGTTGGGGACAGGGGACTAGGTGAAGCTTTCTTT.

This chain uses TRBV5-5 with TRBJ2-7, with D possibly TRBD1 on 6 matching bases. CDR3 size: 15 residues. The V gene's germline CDR1 is SGHKS and CDR2 YYEKEE (reference sequence). With 0 bases removed from V and 6 bases from J, the gap between germline ends came to 16 bases. The CDR3 nucleotides are TGTGCCAGCAGCTTGGCCCCCAGGGGTTCTCGCGAGCAGTACTTC. Protein sequence: CASSLAPRGSREQYF.

The V gene is TRBV5-4, the J gene TRBJ2-3, with D hard to call. Germline CDR1 and CDR2: SGHNT and YYREEE (reference sequence). Trimming cost V 0 bases and J 9 bases, with 11 bases left between them. The length of the CDR3 is 13 residues. CDR3 bases: TGTGCCAGCAGCTTGGATCTTTTCGGGACGCAGTATTTT. Translating gives CASSLDLFGTQYF.

This clone was counted once. This chain links TRBV7-2 with TRBJ1-2; D is perhaps TRBD1 (6 bases). The CDR3 covers 15 residues. Germline CDR1 SGHTA, CDR2 FQGNSA. Between the trimmed V and J ends, which lost 1 base and 4 bases, there was a span of 13 bases. Here the CDR3 reads CASSLDRATPYGYTF. The CDR3 coding sequence is TGTGCCAGCAGCTTAGACAGGGCGACGCCCTATGGCTACACCTTC. Looking up the rest from reference TRBV7-2 and TRBJ1-2 gives the full variable domain: GAGVSQSPSNKVTEKGKDVELRCDPISGHTALYWYRQSLGQGLEFLIYFQGNSAPDKSGLPSDRFSAERTGGSVSTLTIQRTQQEDSAVYLCASSLDRATPYGYTFGSGTRLTVV.

V usage is TRBV5-1 and J usage is TRBJ1-4, with a tentative D call TRBD1 (6 bases). Germline values: CDR1 SGHRS, CDR2 YFSETQ. This CDR3 is built from 14 residues. V was shortened by 0 bases and J by 5 bases, with 8 bases between the two germline ends. The CDR3 nucleotides are TGCGCCAGCAGCTTGGCCCAGGGGAATGAAAAACTGTTTTTT. Its protein product is CASSLAQGNEKLFF.

The genes are TRBV18 and TRBJ1-5; perhaps TRBD1 as D (5 bases). Germline CDR1 is KGHSH and CDR2 is LQKENI. Deletions cut 3 bases from V and 1 base from J, with 13 bases between. The length of the CDR3 is 16 residues. The CDR3 reads CASSPAGLGSNQPQHF. The CDR3 bases are TGTGCCAGCTCACCCGCAGGGTTAGGCAGCAATCAGCCCCAGCATTTT.

This clone has a handful of counts. V is TRBV7-2 and J is TRBJ2-7; a possible D gene is TRBD1 (6 bases). Germline CDR1 is SGHTA and CDR2 is FQGNSA. This CDR3 spans 13 amino acids. The V and J ends lost 0 bases and 6 bases respectively, with 9 bases between them. The CDR3: CASSLAGAGEQYF. DNA of the CDR3: TGTGCCAGCAGCTTAGCGGGGGCGGGCGAGCAGTACTTC. Based on the CDR3 plus reference TRBV7-2 and TRBJ2-7, the full variable domain is GAGVSQSPSNKVTEKGKDVELRCDPISGHTALYWYRQSLGQGLEFLIYFQGNSAPDKSGLPSDRFSAERTGGSVSTLTIQRTQQEDSAVYLCASSLAGAGEQYFGPGTRLTVT.

This chain connects TRBV5-1 to TRBJ2-5; 7 nucleotides align to TRBD1. V gave up 6 bases and J gave up 2 bases; unmatched junction bases: 10. CDR3 size: 15 residues. The V gene's germline CDR1 is SGHRS and CDR2 YFSETQ. The DNA of the CDR3 is TGCGCCAGCACCTTAGGGACAGTAGGTCAAGAGACCCAGTACTTC. Its translation: CASTLGTVGQETQYF.

This chain joins TRBV6-1 and TRBJ1-2; 8 bases align to TRBD1. Germline V gene lookup returns CDR1 MNHNS and CDR2 SASEGT. The CDR3 is 15 amino acids. V shed 4 bases and J 8 bases; nucleotides not matched to a gene: 12. The CDR3 here is CASSAPQLGQDGYTF. CDR3 bases: TGTGCCAGCAGTGCCCCTCAACTGGGACAGGACGGCTACACCTTC.

This clone was counted once. The chain has TRBV6-5 and TRBJ1-2; 8 nucleotides line up with TRBD1. The CDR3 contains 16 residues. V lost 0 bases and J lost 1; bases outside the gene matches: 4. Germline V gives CDR1 MNHEY, CDR2 SVGAGI. CDR3 sequence reads: CASSYSQGEYNYGYTF. In nucleotides, the CDR3 is TGTGCCAGCAGTTACTCACAGGGGGAATATAACTATGGCTACACCTTC.

This sequence joins TRBV27 and TRBJ2-7, with 12 bases that match TRBD2. The CDR3 length is 16 residues. The junction had 8 bases not matched to a gene; V was cut back by 2 bases and J by 6 bases. Germline lookup yields CDR1 MNHEY and CDR2 SMNVEV (reference sequence). The CDR3, as DNA: TGTGCCAGCAGTTTAGTGCTAGCGGGGGGGCCGTGCGAGCAGTACTTC. It translates to CASSLVLAGGPCEQYF.

The V gene is TRBV5-1, the J gene TRBJ2-3; weak D call: TRBD1 (6 bases). Germline values: CDR1 SGHRS, CDR2 YFSETQ. V was shortened by 0 bases and J by 0 bases, with 8 bases between the two germline ends. This CDR3 spans 15 amino acids. The CDR3 loop reads CASSLVTGSTDTQYF. The CDR3 nucleotides read TGCGCCAGCAGCTTGGTTACAGGGAGCACAGATACGCAGTATTTT.

In regard to this clone: The same CDR3 also results from other DNA sequences found in this sample. This sequence joins TRBV18 and TRBJ1-1; 8 nucleotides agree with TRBD1. This CDR3 has 13 amino acids. CDR1 and CDR2 (germline): KGHSH, LQKENI. J was trimmed by 4 bases and V by 5 bases; bases with no gene match: 3. CDR3 region: CASSSGQGTEAFF. CDR3 nucleotide sequence: TGTGCCAGCTCAAGCGGACAGGGCACTGAAGCTTTCTTT.

The rearrangement joins TRBV10-3 to TRBJ1-6; tentatively, D is TRBD1 (5 bases). Germline V lookup: CDR1 ENHRY, CDR2 SYGVKD. The CDR3 contains 12 residues. Trimming removed 11 bases at V and 11 bases at J, with 16 bases between. The DNA of the CDR3 is TGTGCCTCCGGGACTGGATCACCACCCCTCCACTTT. As protein: CASGTGSPPLHF.

This clone was counted a single time. The rearrangement links TRBV5-1 to TRBJ1-1; D ambiguous. Per germline, CDR1 SGHRS and CDR2 YFSETQ. The CDR3 length is 13 residues. With 0 bases removed from V and 1 base from J, the gap between germline ends came to 4 bases. The CDR3 DNA sequence: TGCGCCAGCAGCTTGGGAGAGAACACTGAAGCTTTCTTT. Its translation: CASSLGENTEAFF.

The chain has TRBV27 and TRBJ1-5, with TRBD1 matching 7 bases. Germline V gives CDR1 MNHEY, CDR2 SMNVEV (reference sequence). The trim removed 8 bases at V and 4 bases at J, leaving 11 bases unmatched. The CDR3 runs 15 residues. The CDR3 here is CASGLQGTENQPQHF. The CDR3 DNA reads as TGTGCCAGCGGCCTTCAAGGGACAGAAAATCAGCCCCAGCATTTT.

Turning to this clone: This may come from a read error, since a much larger clone is one base off. The V and J genes are TRBV6-5 and TRBJ2-2, with a possible D match to TRBD1 (6 bases). The CDR3 runs to 15 residues. Germline lookup yields CDR1 MNHEY and CDR2 SVGAGI. Deletions cut 6 bases from V and 5 bases from J, with 16 bases between. This CDR3 reads CASRTKQGWTGELFF. The CDR3 DNA sequence: TGTGCCAGCAGGACGAAACAGGGCTGGACCGGGGAGCTGTTTTTT.

V is TRBV6-6 and J is TRBJ1-1, with a possible D match to TRBD1 (6 bases). The CDR3 covers 14 residues. Trimming took 6 bases from V and 5 from J, leaving 16 bases between them. The germline V gene encodes CDR1 MNHNY and CDR2 SVGAGI (reference sequence). CDR3 in DNA: TGTGCCAGCAGCGATGGGACGAGGGGGACTGAAGCTTTCTTT. Residues: CASSDGTRGTEAFF.

The V gene is TRBV2, the J gene TRBJ1-1; 7 bases align to TRBD1. Trimming took 6 bases from V and 4 from J; bases not matched to a gene: 5. Germline-derived CDR1 and CDR2 are SNHLY and FYNNEI. The length of the CDR3 is 13 residues. The CDR3, as DNA: TGTGCCAGCAGGACAGGGTTGAGCACTGAAGCTTTCTTT. Protein product: CASRTGLSTEAFF.